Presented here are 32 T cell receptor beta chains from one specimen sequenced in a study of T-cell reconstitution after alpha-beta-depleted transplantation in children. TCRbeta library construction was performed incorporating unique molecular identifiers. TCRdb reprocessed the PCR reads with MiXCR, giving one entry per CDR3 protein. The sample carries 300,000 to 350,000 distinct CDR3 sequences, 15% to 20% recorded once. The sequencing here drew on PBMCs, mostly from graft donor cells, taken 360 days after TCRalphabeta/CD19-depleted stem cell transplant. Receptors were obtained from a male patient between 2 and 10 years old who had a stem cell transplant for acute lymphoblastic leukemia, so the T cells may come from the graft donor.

In DNA, the CDR3 is TGTGCCAGCAGGCGGGACAGAAGCTCTGGGGCCAACGTCCTGACTTTC. This sequence encodes CASRRDRSSGANVLTF. This chain links TRBV2 with TRBJ2-6, with a weak D call TRBD1 (7 bases). Germline CDR1 reads SNHLY; CDR2 reads FYNNEI. V was pared by 6 bases and J by 0 bases, with 12 bases between. The CDR3 has 16 amino acids.

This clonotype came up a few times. CDR3 DNA sequence: TGCGCCAGCAGCAGCGGACATGGATCCGTTGAAAAACTGTTTTTT. This gives the protein CASSSGHGSVEKLFF. V usage is TRBV5-1 and J usage is TRBJ1-4; TRBD1 is a possible D gene (5 bases). V shed 4 bases and J shed 7 bases, with 17 bases lying between them. CDR3 length: 15 amino acids. Germline V gene data show CDR1 as SGHRS and CDR2 as YFSETQ.

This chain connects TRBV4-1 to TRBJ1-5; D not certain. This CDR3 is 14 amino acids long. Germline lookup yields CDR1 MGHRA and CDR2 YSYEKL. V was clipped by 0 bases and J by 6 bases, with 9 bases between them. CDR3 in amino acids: CASSQEGAVQPQHF. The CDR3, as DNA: TGCGCCAGCAGCCAAGAAGGAGCGGTTCAGCCCCAGCATTTT.

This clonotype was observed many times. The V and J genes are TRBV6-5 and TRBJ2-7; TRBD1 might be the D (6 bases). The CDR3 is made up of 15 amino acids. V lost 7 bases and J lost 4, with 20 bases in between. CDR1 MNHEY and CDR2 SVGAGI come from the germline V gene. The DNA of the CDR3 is TGTGCCAGCACCCGATATCCGACAGGCCAATACGAGCAGTACTTC. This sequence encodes CASTRYPTGQYEQYF.

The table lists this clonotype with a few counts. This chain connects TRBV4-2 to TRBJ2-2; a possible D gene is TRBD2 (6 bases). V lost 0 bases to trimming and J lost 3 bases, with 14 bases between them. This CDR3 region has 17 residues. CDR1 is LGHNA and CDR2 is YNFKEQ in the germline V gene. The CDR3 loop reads CASSQDRDSSYTGELFF. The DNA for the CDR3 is TGTGCCAGCAGCCAAGACCGGGACTCATCCTACACCGGGGAGCTGTTTTTT.

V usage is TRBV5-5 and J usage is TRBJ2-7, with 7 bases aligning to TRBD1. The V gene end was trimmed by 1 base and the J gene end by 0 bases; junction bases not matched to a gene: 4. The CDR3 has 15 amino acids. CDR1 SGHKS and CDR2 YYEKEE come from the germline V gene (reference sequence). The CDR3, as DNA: TGTGCCAGCAGCTTGTCGGGACAGAGCTCCTACGAGCAGTACTTC. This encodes CASSLSGQSSYEQYF.

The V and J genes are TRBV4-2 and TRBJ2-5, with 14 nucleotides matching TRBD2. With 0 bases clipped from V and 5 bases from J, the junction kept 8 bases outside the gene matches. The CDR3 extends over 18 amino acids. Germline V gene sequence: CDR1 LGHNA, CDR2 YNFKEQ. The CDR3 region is CASSQDQGTSGSSETQYF. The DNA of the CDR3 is TGTGCCAGCAGCCAAGATCAAGGGACTAGCGGGAGCTCGGAGACCCAGTACTTC.

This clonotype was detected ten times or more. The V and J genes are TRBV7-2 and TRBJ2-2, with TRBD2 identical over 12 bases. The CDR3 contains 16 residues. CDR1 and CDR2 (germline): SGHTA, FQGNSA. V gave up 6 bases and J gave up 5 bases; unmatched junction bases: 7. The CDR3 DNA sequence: TGTGCCAGCAGACCCCTAGCGGGAGGGGGTACCGGGGAGCTGTTTTTT. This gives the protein CASRPLAGGGTGELFF.

DNA of the CDR3: TGCGCCAGCAGCCAAGAAGTGAGGCCAGGGGAGCTGTTTTTT. Its translation is CASSQEVRPGELFF. V is TRBV4-1 and J is TRBJ2-2, with D unclear. The germline V gene encodes CDR1 MGHRA and CDR2 YSYEKL. The V gene lost 0 bases and the J gene lost 8 bases, with 10 bases spanning the gap. This CDR3 has 14 amino acids.

The CDR3 DNA reads TGTGCCAGCAGTTCCATTAGCTCCCCCGGGCCCACAGATACGCAGTATTTT. It encodes CASSSISSPGPTDTQYF. The chain joins TRBV28 to TRBJ2-3; D is unresolved. V shed 4 bases and J shed 2 bases, with 19 bases lying between them. Germline lookup yields CDR1 MDHEN and CDR2 SYDVKM. CDR3 size: 17 residues.

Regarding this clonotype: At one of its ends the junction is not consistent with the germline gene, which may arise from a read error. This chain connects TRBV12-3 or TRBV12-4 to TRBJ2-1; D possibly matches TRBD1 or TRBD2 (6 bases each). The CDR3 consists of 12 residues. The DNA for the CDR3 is TGTGCCAGCAGTTGGGGAGGCACTACAGGGAGCTTC. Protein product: CASSWGGTTGSF.

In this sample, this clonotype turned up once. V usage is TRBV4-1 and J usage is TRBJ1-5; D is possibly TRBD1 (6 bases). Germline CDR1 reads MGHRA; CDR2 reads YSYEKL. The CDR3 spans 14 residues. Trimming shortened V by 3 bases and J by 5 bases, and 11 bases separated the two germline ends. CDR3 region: CASSHGQFDQPQHF. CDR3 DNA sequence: TGCGCCAGCAGCCATGGACAGTTTGATCAGCCCCAGCATTTT.

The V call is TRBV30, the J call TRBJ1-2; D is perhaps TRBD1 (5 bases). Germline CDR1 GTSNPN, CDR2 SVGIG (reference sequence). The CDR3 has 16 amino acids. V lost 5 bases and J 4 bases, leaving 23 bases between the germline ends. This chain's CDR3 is CAWQPWGPIRIYGYTF. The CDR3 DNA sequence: TGTGCCTGGCAACCTTGGGGACCCATTCGGATCTATGGCTACACCTTC.

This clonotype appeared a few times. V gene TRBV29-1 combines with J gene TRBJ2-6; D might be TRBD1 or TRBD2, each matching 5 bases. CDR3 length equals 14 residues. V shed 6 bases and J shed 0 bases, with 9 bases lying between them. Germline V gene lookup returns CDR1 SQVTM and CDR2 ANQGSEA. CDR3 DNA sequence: TGCAGCGTAACTGGGGGCTCTGGGGCCAACGTCCTGACTTTC. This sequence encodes CSVTGGSGANVLTF.

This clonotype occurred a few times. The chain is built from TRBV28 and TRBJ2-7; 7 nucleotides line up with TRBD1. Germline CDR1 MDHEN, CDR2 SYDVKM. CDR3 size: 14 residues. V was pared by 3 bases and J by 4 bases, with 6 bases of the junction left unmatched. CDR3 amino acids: CASSFYRGAYEQYF. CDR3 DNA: TGTGCCAGCAGTTTCTACAGGGGAGCGTACGAGCAGTACTTC.

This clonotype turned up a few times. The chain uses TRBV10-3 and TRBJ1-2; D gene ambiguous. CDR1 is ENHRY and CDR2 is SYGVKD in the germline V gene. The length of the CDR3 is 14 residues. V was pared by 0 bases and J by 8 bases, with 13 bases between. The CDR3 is CAISESLTRAGYTF. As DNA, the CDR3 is TGTGCCATCAGTGAGTCCTTGACAAGGGCCGGCTACACCTTC.

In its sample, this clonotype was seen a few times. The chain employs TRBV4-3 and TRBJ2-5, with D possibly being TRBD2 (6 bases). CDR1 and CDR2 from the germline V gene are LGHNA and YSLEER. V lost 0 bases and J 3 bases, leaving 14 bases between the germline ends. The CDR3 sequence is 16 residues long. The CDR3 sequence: CASSQDPLAREETQYF. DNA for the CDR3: TGCGCCAGCAGCCAAGATCCACTAGCTAGGGAAGAGACCCAGTACTTC.

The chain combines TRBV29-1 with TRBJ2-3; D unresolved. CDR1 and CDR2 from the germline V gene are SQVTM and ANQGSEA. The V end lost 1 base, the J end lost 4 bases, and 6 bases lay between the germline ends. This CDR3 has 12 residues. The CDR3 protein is CSVEAVSDTQYF. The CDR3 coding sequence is TGCAGCGTTGAAGCGGTCTCAGATACGCAGTATTTT.

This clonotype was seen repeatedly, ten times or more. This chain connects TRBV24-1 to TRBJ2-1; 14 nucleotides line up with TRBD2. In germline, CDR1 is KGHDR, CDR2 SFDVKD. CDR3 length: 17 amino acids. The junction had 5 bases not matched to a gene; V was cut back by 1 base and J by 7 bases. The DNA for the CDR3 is TGTGCCACCAGTGATTTCACCGGGACTAGCGGGAGTAATGAGCAGTTCTTC. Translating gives CATSDFTGTSGSNEQFF.

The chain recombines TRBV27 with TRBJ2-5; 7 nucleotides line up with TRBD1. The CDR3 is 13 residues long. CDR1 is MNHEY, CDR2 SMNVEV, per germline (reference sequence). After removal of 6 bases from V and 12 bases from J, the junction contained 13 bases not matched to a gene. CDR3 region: CASRNTQGGPEYF. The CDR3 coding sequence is TGTGCCAGCAGGAATACCCAAGGGGGCCCTGAGTACTTC.

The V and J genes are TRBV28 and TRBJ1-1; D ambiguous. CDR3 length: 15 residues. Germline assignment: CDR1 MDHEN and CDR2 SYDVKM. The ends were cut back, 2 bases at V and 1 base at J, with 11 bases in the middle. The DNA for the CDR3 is TGTGCCAGCAGTTTAGGGCAGCTAAGGAACACTGAAGCTTTCTTT. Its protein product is CASSLGQLRNTEAFF.

The CDR3, as DNA: TGTGCCAGCAGCCGTGGGAGCGGCTACAATGAGCAGTTCTTC. Translating it yields CASSRGSGYNEQFF. The J gene is TRBJ2-1, the V gene TRBV14; TRBD2 might be the D (5 bases). CDR1 and CDR2 (germline): SGHDN, FVKESK. V shed 4 bases and J shed 3 bases, with 10 bases lying between them. CDR3 size: 14 residues.

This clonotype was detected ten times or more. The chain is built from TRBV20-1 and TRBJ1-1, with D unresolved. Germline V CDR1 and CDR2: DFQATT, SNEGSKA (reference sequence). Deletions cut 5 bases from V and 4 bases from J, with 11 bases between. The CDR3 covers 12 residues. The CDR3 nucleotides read TGCAGTGCTGGGCGGCCGCGCACTGAAGCTTTCTTT. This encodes CSAGRPRTEAFF.

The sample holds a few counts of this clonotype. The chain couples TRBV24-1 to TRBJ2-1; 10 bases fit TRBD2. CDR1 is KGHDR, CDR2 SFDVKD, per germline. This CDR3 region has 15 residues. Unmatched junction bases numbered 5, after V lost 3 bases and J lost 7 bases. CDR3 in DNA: TGTGCCACCAGTGATGGCCCTAGCGGGAGAAATGAGCAGTTCTTC. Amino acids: CATSDGPSGRNEQFF.

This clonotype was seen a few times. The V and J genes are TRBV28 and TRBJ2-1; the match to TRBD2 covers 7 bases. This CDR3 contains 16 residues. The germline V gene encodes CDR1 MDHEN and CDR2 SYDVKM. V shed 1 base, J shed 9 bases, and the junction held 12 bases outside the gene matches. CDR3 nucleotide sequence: TGTGCCAGCAGTTTATTGGGCCGTGGGAGGGCCGCTGAGCAGTTCTTC. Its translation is CASSLLGRGRAAEQFF.

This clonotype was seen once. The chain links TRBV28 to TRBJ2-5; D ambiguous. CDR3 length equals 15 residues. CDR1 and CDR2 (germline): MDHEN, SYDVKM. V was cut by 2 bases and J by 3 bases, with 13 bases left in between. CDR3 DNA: TGTGCCAGCAGTTTAGCGGCAAACTACGAAGAGACCCAGTACTTC. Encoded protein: CASSLAANYEETQYF.

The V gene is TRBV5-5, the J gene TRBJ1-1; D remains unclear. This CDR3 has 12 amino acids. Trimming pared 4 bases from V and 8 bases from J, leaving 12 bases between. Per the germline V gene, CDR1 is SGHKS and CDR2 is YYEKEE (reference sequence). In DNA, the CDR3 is TGTGCCAGCAGCCCGACCGTGAGCGAAGCTTTCTTT. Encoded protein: CASSPTVSEAFF.

The DNA of the CDR3 is TGTGCCAGCAGCGCCCGGACAGAAGTCAAGGAGACCCAGTACTTC. Protein sequence: CASSARTEVKETQYF. The V gene is TRBV9, the J gene TRBJ2-5; a possible D gene is TRBD1 (6 bases). V gave up 3 bases and J gave up 5 bases, with 17 bases separating them. Germline lookup yields CDR1 SGDLS and CDR2 YYNGEE. The CDR3 sequence is 15 residues long.

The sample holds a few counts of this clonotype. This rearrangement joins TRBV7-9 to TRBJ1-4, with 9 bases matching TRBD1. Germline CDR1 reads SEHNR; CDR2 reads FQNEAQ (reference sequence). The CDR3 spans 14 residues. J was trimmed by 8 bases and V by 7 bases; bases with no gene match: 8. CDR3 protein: CASTLGQGREKLFF. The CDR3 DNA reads TGTGCCAGCACCCTCGGACAGGGGAGGGAAAAACTGTTTTTT.

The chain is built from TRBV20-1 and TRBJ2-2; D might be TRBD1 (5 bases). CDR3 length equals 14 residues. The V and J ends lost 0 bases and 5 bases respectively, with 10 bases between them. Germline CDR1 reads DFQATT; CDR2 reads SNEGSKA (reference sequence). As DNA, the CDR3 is TGCAGTGCTAGAGACTTTGCAGGGACCGGGGAGCTGTTTTTT. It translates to CSARDFAGTGELFF.

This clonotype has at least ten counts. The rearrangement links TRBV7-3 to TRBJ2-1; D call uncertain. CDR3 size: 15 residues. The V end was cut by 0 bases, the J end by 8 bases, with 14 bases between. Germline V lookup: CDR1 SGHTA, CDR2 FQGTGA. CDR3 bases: TGTGCCAGCAGCTTAACGAGCTCCCTTAACGATGAGCAGTTCTTC. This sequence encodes CASSLTSSLNDEQFF.

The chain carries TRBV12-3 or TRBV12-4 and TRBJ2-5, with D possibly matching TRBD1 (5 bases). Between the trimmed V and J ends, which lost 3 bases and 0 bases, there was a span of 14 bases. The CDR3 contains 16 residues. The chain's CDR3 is CASSFGQGVYQETQYF. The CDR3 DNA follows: TGTGCCAGCAGTTTTGGGCAGGGTGTGTACCAAGAGACCCAGTACTTC.